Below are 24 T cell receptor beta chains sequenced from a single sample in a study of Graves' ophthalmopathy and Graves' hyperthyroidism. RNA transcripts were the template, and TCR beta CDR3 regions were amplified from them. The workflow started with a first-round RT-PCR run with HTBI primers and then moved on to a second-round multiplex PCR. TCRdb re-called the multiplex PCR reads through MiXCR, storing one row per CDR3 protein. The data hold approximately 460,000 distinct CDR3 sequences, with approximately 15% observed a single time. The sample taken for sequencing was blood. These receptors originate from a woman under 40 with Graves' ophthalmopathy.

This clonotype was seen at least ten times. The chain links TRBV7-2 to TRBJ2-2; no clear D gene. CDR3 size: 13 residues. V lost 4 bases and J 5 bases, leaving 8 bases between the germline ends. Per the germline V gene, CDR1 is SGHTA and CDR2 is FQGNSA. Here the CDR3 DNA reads TGTGCCAGCAGCTCAAGACGAACCGGGGAGCTGTTTTTT. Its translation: CASSSRRTGELFF.

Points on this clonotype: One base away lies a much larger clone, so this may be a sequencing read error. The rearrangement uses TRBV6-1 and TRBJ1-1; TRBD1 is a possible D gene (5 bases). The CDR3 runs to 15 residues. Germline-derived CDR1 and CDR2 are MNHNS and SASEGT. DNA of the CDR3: TGTGCCAGCAGTGAAATCGGGGGTCTGAACACTGAAGCTTGCTTT. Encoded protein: CASSEIGGLNTEACF.

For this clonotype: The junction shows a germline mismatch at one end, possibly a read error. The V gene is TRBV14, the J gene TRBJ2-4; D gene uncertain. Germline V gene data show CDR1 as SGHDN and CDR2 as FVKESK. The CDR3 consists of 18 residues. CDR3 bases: TGTGCCAGCAGCCCTCATGAGTTTTCGGTAGTGGTCAAAAACATTAAGTACTTC. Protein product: CASSPHEFSVVVKNIKYF.

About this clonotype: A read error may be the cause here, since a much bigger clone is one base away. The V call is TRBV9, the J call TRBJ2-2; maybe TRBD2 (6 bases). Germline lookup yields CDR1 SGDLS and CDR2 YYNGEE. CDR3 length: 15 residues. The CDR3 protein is CASSVGTVDTGELLF. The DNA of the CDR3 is TGTGCCAGCAGCGTGGGGACTGTAGACACCGGGGAGCTGTTGTTT.

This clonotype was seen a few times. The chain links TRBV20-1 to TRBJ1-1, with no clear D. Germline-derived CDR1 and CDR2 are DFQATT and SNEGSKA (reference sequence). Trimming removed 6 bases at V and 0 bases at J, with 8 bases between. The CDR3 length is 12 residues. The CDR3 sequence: CSALRLNTEAFF. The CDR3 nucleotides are TGCAGTGCCCTGAGATTGAACACTGAAGCTTTCTTT.

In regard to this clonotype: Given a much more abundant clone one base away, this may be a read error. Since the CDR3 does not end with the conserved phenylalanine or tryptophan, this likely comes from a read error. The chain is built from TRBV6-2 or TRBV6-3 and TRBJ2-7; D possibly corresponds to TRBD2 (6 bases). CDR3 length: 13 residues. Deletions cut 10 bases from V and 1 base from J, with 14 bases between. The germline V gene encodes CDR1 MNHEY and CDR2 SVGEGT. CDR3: CATDRRGSYEQYS. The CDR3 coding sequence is TGTGCCACCGACCGACGGGGGTCCTACGAGCAGTACTCC.

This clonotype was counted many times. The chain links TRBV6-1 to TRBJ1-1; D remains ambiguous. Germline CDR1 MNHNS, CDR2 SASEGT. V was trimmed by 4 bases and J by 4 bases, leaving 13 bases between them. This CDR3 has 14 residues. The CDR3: CASSGIMGGTEAFF. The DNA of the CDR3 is TGTGCCAGCAGTGGCATAATGGGCGGCACTGAAGCTTTCTTT.

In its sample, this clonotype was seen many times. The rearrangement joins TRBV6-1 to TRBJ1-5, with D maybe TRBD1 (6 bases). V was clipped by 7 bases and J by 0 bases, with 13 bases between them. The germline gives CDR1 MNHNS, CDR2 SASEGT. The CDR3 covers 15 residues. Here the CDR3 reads CASKISRGSNQPQHF. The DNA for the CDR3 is TGTGCCAGCAAAATAAGCAGGGGTAGCAATCAGCCCCAGCATTTT.

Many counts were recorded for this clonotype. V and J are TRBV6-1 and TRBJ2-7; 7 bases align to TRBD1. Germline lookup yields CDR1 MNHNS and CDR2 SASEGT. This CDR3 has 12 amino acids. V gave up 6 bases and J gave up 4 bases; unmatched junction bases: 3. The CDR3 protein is CASRDRLYEQYF. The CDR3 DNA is TGTGCCAGCAGGGACAGGTTGTACGAGCAGTACTTC.

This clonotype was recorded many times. CDR3: CASSPLASYSNQPQHF. CDR3 bases: TGTGCCAGCAGCCCTCTGGCCAGTTATAGCAATCAGCCCCAGCATTTT. The rearrangement uses TRBV6-1 and TRBJ1-5; D is uncertain. V was cut by 6 bases and J by 0 bases, with 15 bases left in between. Germline V CDR1 and CDR2: MNHNS, SASEGT. The CDR3 has 16 amino acids.

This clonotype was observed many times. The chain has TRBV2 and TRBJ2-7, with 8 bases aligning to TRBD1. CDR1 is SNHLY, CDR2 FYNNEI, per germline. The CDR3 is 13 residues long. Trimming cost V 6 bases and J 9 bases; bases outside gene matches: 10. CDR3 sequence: CASRPGQGSVQYF. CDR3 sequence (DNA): TGTGCCAGCAGGCCTGGACAGGGAAGTGTGCAGTACTTC.

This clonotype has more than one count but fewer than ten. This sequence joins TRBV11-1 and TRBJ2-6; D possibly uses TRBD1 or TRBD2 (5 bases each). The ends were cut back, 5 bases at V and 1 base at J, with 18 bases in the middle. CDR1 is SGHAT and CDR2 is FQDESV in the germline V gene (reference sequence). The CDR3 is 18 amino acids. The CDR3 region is CASSPSRREGSGANVLTF. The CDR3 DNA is TGTGCCAGCAGCCCTTCGCGACGCGAGGGGTCTGGGGCCAACGTCCTGACTTTC.

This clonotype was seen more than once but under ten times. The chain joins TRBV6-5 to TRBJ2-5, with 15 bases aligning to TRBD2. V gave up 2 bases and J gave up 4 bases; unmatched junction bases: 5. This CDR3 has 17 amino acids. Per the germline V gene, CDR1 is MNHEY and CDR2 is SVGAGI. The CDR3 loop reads CASSYPGLAGGLETQYF. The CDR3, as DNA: TGTGCCAGCAGTTACCCCGGACTAGCGGGGGGGCTAGAGACCCAGTACTTC.

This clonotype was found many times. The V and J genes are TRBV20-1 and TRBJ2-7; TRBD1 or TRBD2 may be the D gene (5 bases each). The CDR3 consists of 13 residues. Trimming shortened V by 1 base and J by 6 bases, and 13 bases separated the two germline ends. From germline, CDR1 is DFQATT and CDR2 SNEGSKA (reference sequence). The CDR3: CSARGGVLSEQYF. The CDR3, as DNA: TGCAGTGCTAGAGGAGGGGTGTTGTCCGAGCAGTACTTC.

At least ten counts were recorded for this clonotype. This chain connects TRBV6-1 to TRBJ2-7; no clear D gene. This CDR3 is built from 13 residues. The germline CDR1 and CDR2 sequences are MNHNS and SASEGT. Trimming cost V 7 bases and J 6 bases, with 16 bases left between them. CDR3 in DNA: TGTGCCAGCAATCCCCTTGGGAAGGGCGAGCAGTACTTC. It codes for CASNPLGKGEQYF.

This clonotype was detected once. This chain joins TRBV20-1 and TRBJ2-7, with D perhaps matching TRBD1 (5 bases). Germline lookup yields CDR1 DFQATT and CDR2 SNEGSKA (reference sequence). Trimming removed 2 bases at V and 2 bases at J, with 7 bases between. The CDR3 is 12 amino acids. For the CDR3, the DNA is TGCAGTGCTAGAACAGGCCCCTACGAGCAGTACTTC. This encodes CSARTGPYEQYF.

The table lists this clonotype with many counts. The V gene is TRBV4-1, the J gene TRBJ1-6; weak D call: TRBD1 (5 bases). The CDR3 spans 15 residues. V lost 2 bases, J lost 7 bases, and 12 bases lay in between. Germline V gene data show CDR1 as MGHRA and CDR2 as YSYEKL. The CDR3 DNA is TGCGCCAGCAGCCAATCGGGGGAGGGAAATTCACCCCTCCACTTT. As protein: CASSQSGEGNSPLHF.

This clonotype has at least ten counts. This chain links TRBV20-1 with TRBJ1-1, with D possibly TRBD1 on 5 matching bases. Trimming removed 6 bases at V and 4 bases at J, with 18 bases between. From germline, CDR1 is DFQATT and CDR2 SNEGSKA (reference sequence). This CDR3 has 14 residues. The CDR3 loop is CSASTVRGVTEAFF. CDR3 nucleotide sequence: TGCAGTGCCTCTACGGTCCGGGGGGTCACTGAAGCTTTCTTT.

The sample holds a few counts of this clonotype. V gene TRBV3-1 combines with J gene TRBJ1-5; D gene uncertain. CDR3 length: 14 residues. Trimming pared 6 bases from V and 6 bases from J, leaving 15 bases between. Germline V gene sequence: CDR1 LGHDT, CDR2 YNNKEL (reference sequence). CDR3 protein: CASSRARGSQPQHF. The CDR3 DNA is TGTGCCAGCAGTCGGGCCAGAGGTAGTCAGCCCCAGCATTTT.

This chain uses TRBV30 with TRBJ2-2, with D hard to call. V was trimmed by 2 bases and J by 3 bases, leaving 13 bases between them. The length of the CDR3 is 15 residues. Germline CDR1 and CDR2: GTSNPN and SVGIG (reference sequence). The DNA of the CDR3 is TGTGCCTGGAGTACTTCGAGCTCGCACACCGGGGAGCTGTTTTTT. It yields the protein CAWSTSSSHTGELFF.

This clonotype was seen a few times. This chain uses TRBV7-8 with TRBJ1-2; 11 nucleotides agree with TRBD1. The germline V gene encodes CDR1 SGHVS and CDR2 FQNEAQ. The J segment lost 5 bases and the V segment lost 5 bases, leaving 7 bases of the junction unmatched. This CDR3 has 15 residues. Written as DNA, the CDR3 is TGTGCCAGCAGCGCCGGACAGGGGGCCCTTTATGGCTACACCTTC. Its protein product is CASSAGQGALYGYTF.

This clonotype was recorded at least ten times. Here the CDR3 reads CASSFLAGTEAFF. DNA of the CDR3: TGTGCCAGCAGTTTTTTGGCCGGCACTGAAGCTTTCTTT. This chain joins TRBV12-3 or TRBV12-4 and TRBJ1-1, with D unresolved. Trimming shortened V by 3 bases and J by 4 bases, and 9 bases separated the two germline ends. This CDR3 contains 13 residues.

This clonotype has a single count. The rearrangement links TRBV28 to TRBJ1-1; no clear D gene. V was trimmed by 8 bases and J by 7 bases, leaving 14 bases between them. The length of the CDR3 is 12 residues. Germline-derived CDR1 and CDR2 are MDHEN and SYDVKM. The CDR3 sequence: CASLPAVGEAFF. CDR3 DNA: TGTGCCAGCCTCCCAGCGGTGGGTGAAGCTTTCTTT.

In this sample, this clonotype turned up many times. In nucleotides, the CDR3 is TGTGCCAGCAGTACGGACAGGGCGGAGACCCAGTACTTC. Translating it yields CASSTDRAETQYF. This rearrangement joins TRBV12-3 or TRBV12-4 to TRBJ2-5; 8 nucleotides match TRBD1. V dropped 5 bases and J dropped 5; count of bases not matched to a gene: 4. The CDR3 runs to 13 residues.